The rows below give T cell receptor beta chains drawn from one sample of a study of cytomegalovirus exposure and HLA in healthy donors. Libraries were prepared by immunoSEQ multiplex PCR; TCRdb keeps only in-frame clonotypes and omits some of them. The data contain over 110,000 clones, approximately 82% of them singletons. Sequences were obtained from PBMCs. These receptors all stem from a woman in her fifties or sixties in good health and CMV-seropositive. Each CDR3 is given with its conserved first and last residue. D genes are given only for firm matches. Clone size is given for some rows only: seen once, a few or many times, or a class if the clone is expanded.

>TRBV28|TRBJ1-1|NA|NA
CASFEYGEAFF
TGTGCCAGCTTCGAGTACGGGGAAGCTTTCTTT
>TRBV10-3|TRBJ1-1|NA|NA
CAISDPGELIAFF
TGTGCCATCAGTGATCCAGGGGAGTTGATAGCTTTCTTT
>TRBV19|TRBJ1-2|few|NA
CASTGTPYGYTF
TGTGCCAGTACTGGGACACCATATGGCTACACCTTC
>TRBV30|TRBJ2-2|NA|TRBD2
CAWIASGSTGELFF
TGTGCCTGGATAGCTAGCGGGAGCACCGGGGAGCTGTTTTTT
>TRBV28|TRBJ2-3|NA|TRBD2
CASIHSPPTKRGYTDTQYF
TGTGCCAGCATTCATTCCCCCCCGACTAAGCGGGGGTACACAGATACGCAGTATTTT
>TRBV2|TRBJ1-5|NA|NA
CASRTGSNQPQHF
TGTGCCAGCAGGACAGGTAGCAATCAGCCCCAGCATTTT
>TRBV2|TRBJ2-5|NA|TRBD2
CASIPSRLSGRGETQYF
TGTGCCAGCATTCCGTCGAGGCTCAGCGGGAGGGGGGAGACCCAGTACTTC
>TRBV6-5|TRBJ2-2|NA|NA
CASRDSSNTGELFF
TGTGCCAGCAGAGACTCCTCGAACACCGGGGAGCTGTTTTTT
>TRBV28|TRBJ2-5|NA|TRBD1
CASSPTGSEETQYF
TGTGCCAGCAGTCCGACAGGGTCCGAAGAGACCCAGTACTTC
>TRBV11-1|TRBJ2-7|NA|TRBD2
CASSPGLAGANEQYF
TGTGCCAGCAGCCCGGGACTAGCGGGAGCTAACGAGCAGTACTTC
>TRBV4-3|TRBJ1-1|NA|NA
CASSQDRSDTEAFF
TGCGCCAGCAGCCAAGATAGATCCGACACTGAAGCTTTCTTT
>TRBV5-4|TRBJ2-3|NA|NA
CASNLRLGSTDTQYF
TGTGCCAGCAACCTCAGACTAGGGAGCACAGATACGCAGTATTTT
>TRBV7-9|TRBJ2-5|NA|TRBD2
CASSNPGGVGQETQYF
TGTGCCAGCAGCAACCCGGGAGGCGTGGGGCAAGAGACCCAGTACTTC
>TRBV18|TRBJ1-4|NA|NA
CASSRSSATNEKLFF
TGTGCCAGCTCACGGTCCAGCGCAACTAATGAAAAACTGTTTTTT
>TRBV27|TRBJ2-7|NA|NA
CASSLSATGSYEQYF
TGTGCCAGCAGTTTATCTGCGACTGGCTCCTACGAGCAGTACTTC
>TRBV7-9|TRBJ1-4|NA|NA
CASSLGGGLEKLFF
TGTGCCAGCAGCCTCGGGGGGGGACTCGAAAAACTGTTTTTT
>TRBV2|TRBJ2-7|few|TRBD1
CASSGTGGFPSYEQYF
TGTGCCAGCAGCGGGACAGGGGGATTCCCCTCCTACGAGCAGTACTTC
>TRBV6-1|TRBJ2-7|NA|NA
CASSEHYEQYF
TGTGCCAGCAGTGAACACTACGAGCAGTACTTC
>TRBV27|TRBJ1-1|NA|TRBD1
CASARTGPNTEAFF
TGTGCCAGCGCCCGGACAGGTCCTAACACTGAAGCTTTCTTT
>TRBV27|TRBJ2-2|NA|TRBD1
CASSKLGQGNTGELFF
TGTGCCAGCAGCAAGCTCGGACAGGGCAACACCGGGGAGCTGTTTTTT
>TRBV29-1|TRBJ1-1|once|NA
CSVAPDSFEAFF
TGCAGCGTTGCCCCGGACAGCTTTGAAGCTTTCTTT
>TRBV7-2|TRBJ1-2|NA|TRBD1
CASSPGTGVYGYTF
TGTGCCAGCAGCCCTGGGACAGGGGTCTATGGCTACACCTTC
>TRBV10-2|TRBJ2-5|NA|NA
CASTTGPNF
TGCGCCAGCACCACGGGTCCCAACTTC
>TRBV28|TRBJ1-5|NA|TRBD1
CASSFYRGLANQPQHF
TGTGCCAGCAGTTTCTACAGGGGCCTTGCCAATCAGCCCCAGCATTTT
>TRBV19|TRBJ2-7|NA|TRBD1
CASSNVMGQGPYEQYF
TGTGCCAGTAGTAACGTAATGGGACAGGGGCCCTACGAGCAGTACTTC
>TRBV27|TRBJ2-7|few|NA
CASSLGGVNEQYF
TGTGCCAGCAGTTTGGGGGGTGTTAACGAGCAGTACTTC
>TRBV14|TRBJ2-1|NA|TRBD2
CASSQDPMTSGRAGMYEQFF
TGTGCCAGCAGCCAAGACCCGATGACTAGCGGGAGGGCGGGCATGTATGAGCAGTTCTTC
>TRBV11-3|TRBJ2-3|few|NA
CASTKGSADTQYF
TGTGCCAGCACGAAGGGGTCGGCAGATACGCAGTATTTT
>TRBV2|TRBJ2-1|NA|TRBD2
CASSELRLADNEQFF
TGTGCCAGCAGTGAACTCCGACTAGCGGACAATGAGCAGTTCTTC
>TRBV29-1|TRBJ2-1|once|TRBD1
CSVRDRVYNEQFF
TGCAGCGTCCGGGACAGGGTTTACAATGAGCAGTTCTTC
>TRBV6-1|TRBJ2-7|NA|NA
CASSSAYEQYF
TGTGCCAGCAGTTCCGCCTACGAGCAGTACTTC
>TRBV28|TRBJ1-4|NA|TRBD1
CASSPGQGREKLFF
TGTGCCAGCAGTCCCGGACAGGGGCGGGAAAAACTGTTTTTT
>TRBV2|TRBJ2-3|NA|NA
CASSRVLAGGTDTQYF
TGTGCCAGCAGTAGGGTCTTGGCGGGCGGGACAGATACGCAGTATTTT
>TRBV5-1|TRBJ1-2|NA|TRBD1
CASSLETGAFGYTF
TGCGCCAGCAGCTTGGAAACAGGGGCGTTTGGCTACACCTTC
>TRBV7-2|TRBJ2-2|NA|TRBD2
CASSLAPASGVGELFF
TGTGCCAGCAGCTTAGCCCCGGCTAGCGGGGTCGGGGAGCTGTTTTTT
>TRBV19|TRBJ1-1|few|TRBD1
CASSIRGENTEAFF
TGTGCCAGTAGTATCAGGGGGGAGAACACTGAAGCTTTCTTT
>TRBV19|TRBJ1-1|NA|TRBD1
CASTQGQRGAAFF
TGTGCCAGTACCCAGGGACAGCGGGGGGCGGCTTTCTTT
>TRBV5-8|TRBJ2-7|NA|NA
CASSFWLYEQYF
TGTGCCAGCAGCTTTTGGCTCTACGAGCAGTACTTC
>TRBV11-1|TRBJ1-1|NA|NA
CASSLGDTEAFF
TGTGCCAGCAGCTTAGGAGACACTGAAGCTTTCTTT
>TRBV30|TRBJ1-5|NA|NA
CAWSVVLRARGNQPQHF
TGTGCCTGGAGTGTAGTTTTGAGGGCGAGGGGCAATCAGCCCCAGCATTTT
>TRBV19|TRBJ2-3|NA|NA
CASSIGAEISTDTQYF
TGTGCCAGTAGCATAGGAGCGGAAATTAGCACAGATACGCAGTATTTT
>TRBV21-1|TRBJ2-3|NA|NA
CASSNHYVSGTGEGRADTQYF
TGTGCCAGCAGCAACCATTACGTCTCCGGGACAGGAGAGGGTCGGGCAGATACGCAGTATTTT
>TRBV9|TRBJ2-7|NA|NA
CASSEGGGRPYEQYF
TGTGCCAGCAGCGAGGGAGGGGGAAGACCCTACGAGCAGTACTTC
>TRBV6-1|TRBJ2-7|NA|TRBD1
CASRRTGSRYEQYF
TGTGCCAGCAGGCGGACAGGGAGCCGCTACGAGCAGTACTTC
>TRBV13|TRBJ2-1|once|TRBD2
CASSFASGRIGSYNEQFF
TGTGCCAGCAGCTTTGCTAGCGGGAGAATTGGGTCCTACAATGAGCAGTTCTTC
>TRBV28|TRBJ2-7|NA|TRBD1
CASSSRDSYEQYF
TGTGCCAGCAGTTCCCGGGACAGCTACGAGCAGTACTTC
>TRBV2|TRBJ1-2|NA|TRBD1
CASSRGQEGYTF
TGTGCCAGCAGCAGGGGGCAGGAGGGCTACACCTTC
>TRBV29-1|TRBJ2-1|NA|NA
CSARERLVNNEQFF
TGCAGCGCCCGGGAGAGACTAGTTAACAATGAGCAGTTCTTC
>TRBV28|TRBJ2-2|NA|NA
CASSLFFDTAYAGELFF
TGTGCCAGCAGTTTATTCTTCGACACGGCTTACGCCGGGGAGCTGTTTTTT
>TRBV6-1|TRBJ1-5|NA|NA
CASSNRAGNQPQHF
TGTGCCAGCAGTAACAGGGCTGGCAATCAGCCCCAGCATTTT
>TRBV7-2|TRBJ2-7|NA|TRBD2
CASSPGTSGRRYEQYF
TGTGCCAGCAGCCCCGGGACTAGCGGGAGAAGGTACGAGCAGTACTTC
>TRBV19|TRBJ2-3|NA|TRBD2
CASSMAGGSTDTQYF
TGTGCCAGTAGTATGGCGGGGGGGAGCACAGATACGCAGTATTTT
>TRBV5-1|TRBJ2-1|NA|NA
CASSSGAAYNEQFF
TGCGCCAGCAGCTCGGGAGCGGCCTACAATGAGCAGTTCTTC
>TRBV11-1|TRBJ2-5|NA|NA
CASSSFDGVETQYF
TGTGCCAGCAGCTCCTTCGACGGGGTGGAGACCCAGTACTTC
>TRBV7-9|TRBJ2-7|NA|TRBD2
CASSTPGGYEQYF
TGTGCCAGCAGCACCCCCGGGGGGTACGAGCAGTACTTC
>TRBV6-6|TRBJ2-1|NA|NA
CASSNSLNEQFF
TGTGCCAGCAGCAACAGCCTCAATGAGCAGTTCTTC
>TRBV7-9|TRBJ1-1|NA|NA
CASSPDTGNTEAFF
TGTGCCAGCAGCCCGGATACAGGGAACACTGAAGCTTTCTTT